At least ten counts were recorded for the clone carrying this T cell receptor (beta chain). The source of the sample is a study of CD8 T cells in ankylosing spondylitis. Trimming removed 2 bases from V and 8 bases from J, with 13 bases in between. This CDR3 spans 13 amino acids. Germline CDR1 and CDR2: SQVTM and ANQGSEA. TCRdb fed the 5' RACE reads into MiXCR, producing one record per CDR3 protein. The table lists 200,000 or so distinct CDR3 sequences, 20% to 30% of them singletons. The source of this sequence is a male donor with ankylosing spondylitis or in good health (not recorded which). Sequencing input: blood, either unsorted or a sorted T cell fraction (not recorded which). V and J are TRBV29-1 and TRBJ2-1, with D maybe TRBD1 (6 bases). DNA of the CDR3: TGCAGCGTTGAATGGGGGCAAAGTGATGAGCAGTTCTTC. Protein: CSVEWGQSDEQFF.